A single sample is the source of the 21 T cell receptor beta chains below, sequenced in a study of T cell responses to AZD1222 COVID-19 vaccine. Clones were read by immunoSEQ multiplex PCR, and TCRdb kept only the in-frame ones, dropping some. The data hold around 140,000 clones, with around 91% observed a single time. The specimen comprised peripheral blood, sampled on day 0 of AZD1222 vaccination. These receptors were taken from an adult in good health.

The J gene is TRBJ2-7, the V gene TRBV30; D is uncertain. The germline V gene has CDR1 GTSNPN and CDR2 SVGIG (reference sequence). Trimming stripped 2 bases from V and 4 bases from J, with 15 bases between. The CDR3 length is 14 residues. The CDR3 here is CAWSLKAAGYEQYF. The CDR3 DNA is TGTGCCTGGAGTCTGAAGGCGGCCGGGTACGAGCAGTACTTC.

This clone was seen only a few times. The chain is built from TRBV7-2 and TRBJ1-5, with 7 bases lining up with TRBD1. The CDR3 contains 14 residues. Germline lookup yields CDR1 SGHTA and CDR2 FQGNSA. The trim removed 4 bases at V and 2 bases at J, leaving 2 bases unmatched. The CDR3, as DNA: TGTGCCAGCAGCTCCCAGGGGGGCAATCAGCCCCAGCATTTT. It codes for CASSSQGGNQPQHF.

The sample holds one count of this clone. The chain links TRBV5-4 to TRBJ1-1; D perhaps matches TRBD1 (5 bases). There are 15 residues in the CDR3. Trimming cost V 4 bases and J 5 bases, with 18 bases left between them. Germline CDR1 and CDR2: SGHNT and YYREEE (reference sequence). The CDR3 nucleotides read TGTGCCAGCAGCCCACCCGCAGGGTTGTCAACTGAAGCTTTCTTT. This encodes CASSPPAGLSTEAFF.

CDR3: CASSLTLAGVVGELFF. The CDR3 bases are TGTGCCAGCAGCTTAACTCTGGCGGGAGTCGTCGGGGAGCTGTTTTTT. The chain couples TRBV5-5 to TRBJ2-2; TRBD2 agrees at 7 bases. CDR3 length: 16 amino acids. Trimming at V came to 2 bases and at J to 7 bases, leaving 11 bases not matched to a gene. CDR1 and CDR2 from the germline V gene are SGHKS and YYEKEE (reference sequence).

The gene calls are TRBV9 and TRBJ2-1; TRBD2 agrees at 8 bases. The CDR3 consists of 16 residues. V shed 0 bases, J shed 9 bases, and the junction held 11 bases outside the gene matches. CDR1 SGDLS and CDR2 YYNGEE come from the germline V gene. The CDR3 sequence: CASSVAPGGPRVEQFF. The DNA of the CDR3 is TGTGCCAGCAGCGTAGCCCCGGGAGGGCCAAGGGTTGAGCAGTTCTTC.

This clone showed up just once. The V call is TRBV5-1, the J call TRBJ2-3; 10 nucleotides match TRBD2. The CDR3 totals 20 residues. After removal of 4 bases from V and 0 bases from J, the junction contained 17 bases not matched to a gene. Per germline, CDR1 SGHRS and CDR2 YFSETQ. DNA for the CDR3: TGCGCCAGCAGCCTAAAATCTCCGGGACTAGCGTCTACTAGCACAGATACGCAGTATTTT. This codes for CASSLKSPGLASTSTDTQYF.

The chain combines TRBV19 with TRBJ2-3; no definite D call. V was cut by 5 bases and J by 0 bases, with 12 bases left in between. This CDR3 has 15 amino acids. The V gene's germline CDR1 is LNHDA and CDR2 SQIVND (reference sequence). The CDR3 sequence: CASSSQPTSTDTQYF. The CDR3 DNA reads TGTGCCAGTAGTTCACAGCCGACTAGCACAGATACGCAGTATTTT.

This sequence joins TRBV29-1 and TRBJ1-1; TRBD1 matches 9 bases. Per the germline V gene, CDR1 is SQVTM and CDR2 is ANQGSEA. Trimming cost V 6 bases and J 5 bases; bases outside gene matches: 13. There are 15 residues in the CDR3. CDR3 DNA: TGCAGCGTCCATAACCCGGGACAGGGATGGACTGAAGCTTTCTTT. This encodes CSVHNPGQGWTEAFF.

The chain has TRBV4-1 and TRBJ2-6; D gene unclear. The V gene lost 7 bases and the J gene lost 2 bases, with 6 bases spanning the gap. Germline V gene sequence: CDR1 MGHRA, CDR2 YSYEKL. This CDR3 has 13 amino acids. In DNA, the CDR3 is TGCGCCAGCACTTCGGCTGGGGCCAACGTCCTGACTTTC. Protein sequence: CASTSAGANVLTF.

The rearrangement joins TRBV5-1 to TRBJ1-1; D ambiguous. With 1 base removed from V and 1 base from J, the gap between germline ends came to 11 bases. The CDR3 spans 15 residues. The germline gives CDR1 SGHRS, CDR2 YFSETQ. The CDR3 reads CASSLPPDGNTEAFF. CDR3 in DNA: TGCGCCAGCAGCTTGCCTCCAGACGGGAACACTGAAGCTTTCTTT.

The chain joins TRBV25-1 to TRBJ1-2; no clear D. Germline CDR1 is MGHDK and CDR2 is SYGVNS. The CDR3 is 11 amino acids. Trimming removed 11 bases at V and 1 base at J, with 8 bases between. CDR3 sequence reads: CAGRGNYGYTF. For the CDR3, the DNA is TGTGCCGGCCGGGGTAACTATGGCTACACCTTC.

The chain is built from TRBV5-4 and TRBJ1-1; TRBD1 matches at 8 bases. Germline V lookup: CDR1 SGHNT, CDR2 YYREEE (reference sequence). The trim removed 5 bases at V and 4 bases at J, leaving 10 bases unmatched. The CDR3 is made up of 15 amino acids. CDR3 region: CASRPPGTGITEAFF. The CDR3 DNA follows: TGTGCCAGCAGGCCCCCCGGGACAGGAATCACTGAAGCTTTCTTT.

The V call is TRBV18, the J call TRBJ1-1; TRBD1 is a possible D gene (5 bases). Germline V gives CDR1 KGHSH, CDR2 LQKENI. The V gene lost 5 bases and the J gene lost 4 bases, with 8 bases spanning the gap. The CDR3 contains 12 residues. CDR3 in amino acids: CASSAGRTEAFF. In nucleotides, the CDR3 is TGTGCCAGCTCAGCGGGGCGCACTGAAGCTTTCTTT.

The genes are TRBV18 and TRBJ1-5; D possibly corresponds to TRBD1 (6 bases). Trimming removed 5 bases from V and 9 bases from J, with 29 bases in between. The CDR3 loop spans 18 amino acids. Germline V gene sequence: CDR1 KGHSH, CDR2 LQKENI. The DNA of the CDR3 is TGTGCCAGCTCATCAGCCGCAGGGGTGTCATCGCAGGTAGGGCCCCAGCATTTT. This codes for CASSSAAGVSSQVGPQHF.

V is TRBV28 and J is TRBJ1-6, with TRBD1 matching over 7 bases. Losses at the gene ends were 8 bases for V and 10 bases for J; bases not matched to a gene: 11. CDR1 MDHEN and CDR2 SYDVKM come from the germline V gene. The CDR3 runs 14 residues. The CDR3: CASSGGGGRSPLHF. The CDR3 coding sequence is TGTGCCAGCTCGGGAGGAGGGGGCCGCTCACCCCTCCACTTT.

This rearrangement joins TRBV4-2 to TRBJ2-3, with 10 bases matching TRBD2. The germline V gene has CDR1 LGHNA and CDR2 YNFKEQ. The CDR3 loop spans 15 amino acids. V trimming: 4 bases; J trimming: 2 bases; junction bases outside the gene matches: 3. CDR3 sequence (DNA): TGTGCCAGCAGCCTCCTAGCGGGGGACACAGATACGCAGTATTTT. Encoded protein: CASSLLAGDTDTQYF.

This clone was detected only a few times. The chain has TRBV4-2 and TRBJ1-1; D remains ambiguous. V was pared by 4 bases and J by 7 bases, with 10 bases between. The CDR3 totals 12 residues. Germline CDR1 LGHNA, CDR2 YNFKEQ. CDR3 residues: CASSPLGSEAFF. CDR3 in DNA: TGTGCCAGCAGCCCTTTAGGGAGTGAAGCTTTCTTT.

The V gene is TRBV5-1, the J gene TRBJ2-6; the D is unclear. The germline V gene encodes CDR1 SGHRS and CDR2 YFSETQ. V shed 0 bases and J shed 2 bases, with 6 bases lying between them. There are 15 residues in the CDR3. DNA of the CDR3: TGCGCCAGCAGCTTGGAAGTGGCTGGGGCCAACGTCCTGACTTTC. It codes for CASSLEVAGANVLTF. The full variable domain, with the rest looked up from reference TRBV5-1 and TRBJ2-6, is KAGVTQTPRYLIKTRGQQVTLSCSPISGHRSVSWYQQTPGQGLQFLFEYFSETQRNKGNFPGRFSGRQFSNSRSEMNVSTLELGDSALYLCASSLEVAGANVLTFGAGSRLTVL.

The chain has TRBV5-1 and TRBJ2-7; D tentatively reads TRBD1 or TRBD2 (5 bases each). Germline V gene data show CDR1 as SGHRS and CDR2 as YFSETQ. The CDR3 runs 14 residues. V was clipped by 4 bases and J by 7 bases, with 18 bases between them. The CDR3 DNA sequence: TGCGCCAGCAGCCGGGTTGAGGGGCGAGGGGAGCAGTACTTC. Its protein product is CASSRVEGRGEQYF.

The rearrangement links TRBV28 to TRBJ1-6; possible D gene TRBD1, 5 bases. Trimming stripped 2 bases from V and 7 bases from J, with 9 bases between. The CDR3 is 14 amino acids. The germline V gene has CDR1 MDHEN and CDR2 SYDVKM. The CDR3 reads CASSLGRGNSPLHF. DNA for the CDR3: TGTGCCAGCAGTTTAGGCCGGGGGAATTCACCCCTCCACTTT.

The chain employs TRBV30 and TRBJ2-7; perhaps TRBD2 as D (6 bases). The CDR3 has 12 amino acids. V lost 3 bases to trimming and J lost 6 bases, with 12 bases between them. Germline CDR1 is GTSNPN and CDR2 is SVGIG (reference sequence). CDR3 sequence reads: CAWSLSGVEQYF. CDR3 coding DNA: TGTGCCTGGAGCCTCTCGGGAGTCGAGCAGTACTTC.